The rows below give T cell receptor beta chains drawn from one sample of a study of response to subunit inactivated influenza vaccine. TCRdb reprocessed the RT-PCR reads via MiXCR and lists one record per CDR3 protein. The sample includes 550,000 to 800,000 distinct CDR3 sequences, around 13% of them seen just once. Sequenced material: PBMCs from blood, taken around 15 days before vaccination. The origin of the receptors is a man aged 50 or older who received an inactivated influenza vaccine. Both conserved end residues are part of each CDR3. D genes are given only for firm matches. The size of a clone is reported for some rows only, either as once, few or many, or as a class for expanded clones.

J gene: TRBJ2-1; V gene: TRBV7-7; clone size: .; D gene: .; CDR3 DNA: TGTGCTAGCAGCGTAGGGGGGCTTCGCGGGGCCAATGAGCAGTTCTTC; CDR3 protein: CASSVGGLRGANEQFF
J gene: TRBJ2-7; V gene: TRBV10-3; clone size: many; D gene: TRBD1; CDR3 DNA: TGTGCCATCAGCAGGGGGAACTACGAGCAGTACTTC; CDR3 protein: CAISRGNYEQYF
J gene: TRBJ2-1; V gene: TRBV20-1; clone size: few; D gene: TRBD2; CDR3 DNA: TGCAGTGCTGCCGGACTAGCGGGAAATTACAATGAGCAGTTCTTC; CDR3 protein: CSAAGLAGNYNEQFF
J gene: TRBJ2-7; V gene: TRBV4-1; clone size: few; D gene: TRBD2; CDR3 DNA: TGCGCCAGCAGCCAAGATCGGGGATCGGTCCGGGGGGGCTACGAGCAGTACTTC; CDR3 protein: CASSQDRGSVRGGYEQYF
J gene: TRBJ2-7; V gene: TRBV10-3; clone size: few; D gene: .; CDR3 DNA: TGTGCCATCAGTGATAATATACCTCCCTACGAGCAGTACTTC; CDR3 protein: CAISDNIPPYEQYF
J gene: TRBJ1-1; V gene: TRBV12-3/TRBV12-4; clone size: .; D gene: .; CDR3 DNA: TGTGCCAGCAGTTTCAGCTCCGGGGACACTGAAGCTTTCTTT; CDR3 protein: CASSFSSGDTEAFF
J gene: TRBJ2-7; V gene: TRBV5-1; clone size: few; D gene: .; CDR3 DNA: TGCGCCAGCAGCTTGGCCACCGGGACGTCGCCGGTGGAGCAGTACTTC; CDR3 protein: CASSLATGTSPVEQYF
J gene: TRBJ1-2; V gene: TRBV6-1; clone size: .; D gene: .; CDR3 DNA: TGTGCCAGCAGTGAACGCAGCCTCTATGGCTACACCTTC; CDR3 protein: CASSERSLYGYTF
J gene: TRBJ2-7; V gene: TRBV2; clone size: .; D gene: .; CDR3 DNA: TGTGCCAGCAGTGAAGTTTCGTGGGGCGCAGGGTACGAGCAGTACTTC; CDR3 protein: CASSEVSWGAGYEQYF
J gene: TRBJ1-1; V gene: TRBV29-1; clone size: .; D gene: .; CDR3 DNA: TGCAGCGTTGTTGACCGGGGCGAAGCTTTCTTT; CDR3 protein: CSVVDRGEAFF
J gene: TRBJ1-5; V gene: TRBV20-1; clone size: .; D gene: TRBD1; CDR3 DNA: TGCAGTGCTAGAGCCGGACAGGGAGGTCAGCCCCAGCATTTT; CDR3 protein: CSARAGQGGQPQHF
J gene: TRBJ2-2; V gene: TRBV5-6; clone size: few; D gene: .; CDR3 DNA: TGTGCCAGCAGCCTGATGACGGGGGCGGACGGGGAGCTGTTTTTT; CDR3 protein: CASSLMTGADGELFF
J gene: TRBJ2-5; V gene: TRBV20-1; clone size: .; D gene: .; CDR3 DNA: TGCAGTGCTAGAGGACCGCTGGAGACCCAGTACTTC; CDR3 protein: CSARGPLETQYF
J gene: TRBJ2-7; V gene: TRBV29-1; clone size: many; D gene: TRBD1; CDR3 DNA: TGCAGCGCTGCCAGGGGGCTTACGGGCGAGCAGTACTTC; CDR3 protein: CSAARGLTGEQYF
J gene: TRBJ1-1; V gene: TRBV5-5; clone size: many; D gene: TRBD1; CDR3 DNA: TGTGCCAGCAGCTTCACAGGGGGAGGCACTGAAGCTTTCTTT; CDR3 protein: CASSFTGGGTEAFF
J gene: TRBJ1-2; V gene: TRBV6-5; clone size: .; D gene: TRBD1; CDR3 DNA: TGTGCCAGCAGTTATCTAGGACAGGGGGTTTATGGCTACACCTTC; CDR3 protein: CASSYLGQGVYGYTF
J gene: TRBJ1-1; V gene: TRBV12-3/TRBV12-4; clone size: few; D gene: .; CDR3 DNA: TGCGCCAGCTCCCGAGGGGACACTGAAGCTTTCTTT; CDR3 protein: CASSRGDTEAFF
J gene: TRBJ1-1; V gene: TRBV5-1; clone size: many; D gene: TRBD1; CDR3 DNA: TGCGCCAGCAGCTATTCCCGGGGCAGACAGGGTTCGGCTTTCTTT; CDR3 protein: CASSYSRGRQGSAFF
J gene: TRBJ2-3; V gene: TRBV9; clone size: once; D gene: .; CDR3 DNA: TGTGCCAGCAGCCCCGGAAGGGCCATCGCAGATACGCAGTATTTT; CDR3 protein: CASSPGRAIADTQYF
J gene: TRBJ2-7; V gene: TRBV7-8; clone size: .; D gene: .; CDR3 DNA: TGTGCCAGCAGCTTCAGGGTCATCTCCTACGAGCAGTACTTC; CDR3 protein: CASSFRVISYEQYF
J gene: TRBJ2-5; V gene: TRBV12-3/TRBV12-4; clone size: many; D gene: .; CDR3 DNA: TGTGCCAGCAGTCCGGGCTTAACGGGCGGGCAAGAGACCCAGTACTTC; CDR3 protein: CASSPGLTGGQETQYF
J gene: TRBJ2-4; V gene: TRBV28; clone size: .; D gene: TRBD2; CDR3 DNA: TGTGCCAGCAGGGCAATCGGGGGGAGCAAAAACATTCAGTACTTC; CDR3 protein: CASRAIGGSKNIQYF
J gene: TRBJ2-1; V gene: TRBV7-9; clone size: few; D gene: .; CDR3 DNA: TGTGCCAGCAGCTTAGAGGGGGGGCCCGGGGATGAGCAGTTCTTC; CDR3 protein: CASSLEGGPGDEQFF
J gene: TRBJ2-1; V gene: TRBV2; clone size: .; D gene: .; CDR3 DNA: TGTGCCAGCAACCCTCGTGCGGCCGCCGGCAATGAGCAGTTCTTC; CDR3 protein: CASNPRAAAGNEQFF
J gene: TRBJ2-7; V gene: TRBV20-1; clone size: few; D gene: TRBD1; CDR3 DNA: TGCAGTGCTAGAGTTTTCAGGCCGGGACAGGGATTATACGAGCAGTACTTC; CDR3 protein: CSARVFRPGQGLYEQYF
J gene: TRBJ2-1; V gene: TRBV6-2/TRBV6-3; clone size: few; D gene: .; CDR3 DNA: TGTGCCAGCAGTCCCCTCCATGAGCAGTTCTTC; CDR3 protein: CASSPLHEQFF
J gene: TRBJ2-7; V gene: TRBV20-1; clone size: .; D gene: .; CDR3 DNA: TGCAGTGCTAGCATACGGGAGCAGTACTTC; CDR3 protein: CSASIREQYF
J gene: TRBJ1-5; V gene: TRBV7-2; clone size: few; D gene: .; CDR3 DNA: TGTGCCAGCAGCCTCGGACAGCGGGGTGGGGCCCAGCATTTT; CDR3 protein: CASSLGQRGGAQHF
J gene: TRBJ2-7; V gene: TRBV7-9; clone size: few; D gene: .; CDR3 DNA: TGTGCCAGCAGCGTCCGACAGGAAGAGGGCTCCTACGAGCAGTACTTC; CDR3 protein: CASSVRQEEGSYEQYF
J gene: TRBJ1-1; V gene: TRBV7-9; clone size: few; D gene: .; CDR3 DNA: TGTGCCAGCAGCTCGCTCTTGAGAGGGCTGAACACTGAAGCTTTCTTT; CDR3 protein: CASSSLLRGLNTEAFF
J gene: TRBJ2-1; V gene: TRBV20-1; clone size: .; D gene: .; CDR3 DNA: TGCAGTGCTCCTCTGCAATGGGGGGCTTACAATGAGCAGTTCTTC; CDR3 protein: CSAPLQWGAYNEQFF
J gene: TRBJ2-5; V gene: TRBV3-1; clone size: few; D gene: .; CDR3 DNA: TGTGCCAGCAGCCAAGATTCGGAGACCCAGTACTTC; CDR3 protein: CASSQDSETQYF
J gene: TRBJ1-2; V gene: TRBV30; clone size: many; D gene: TRBD1; CDR3 DNA: TGTGCCTGGACCCAGGGGGCCCGGGGTGGCTACACCTTC; CDR3 protein: CAWTQGARGGYTF
J gene: TRBJ2-3; V gene: TRBV12-3/TRBV12-4; clone size: many; D gene: TRBD1; CDR3 DNA: TGTGCCAGCAGAGGACAGGGGCTCACAGATACGCAGTATTTT; CDR3 protein: CASRGQGLTDTQYF
J gene: TRBJ2-6; V gene: TRBV5-1; clone size: .; D gene: .; CDR3 DNA: TGCGCCAGCAGCTTTGGGGCTCACTCTGGGGCCAACGTCCTGACTTTC; CDR3 protein: CASSFGAHSGANVLTF
J gene: TRBJ1-2; V gene: TRBV20-1; clone size: .; D gene: .; CDR3 DNA: TGCAGTGCTAGAGATATGACGGCCCGGGCAGGGGCCGTGTCCGGCTACACCTTC; CDR3 protein: CSARDMTARAGAVSGYTF
J gene: TRBJ2-5; V gene: TRBV20-1; clone size: few; D gene: TRBD1; CDR3 DNA: TGCAGTGCACAGGACCTTGACAGGGCCCAAGAGACCCAGTACTTC; CDR3 protein: CSAQDLDRAQETQYF
J gene: TRBJ2-2; V gene: TRBV12-3/TRBV12-4; clone size: .; D gene: TRBD2; CDR3 DNA: TGTGCCAGCAGTGGGGGTTCTAGCGGGGGGGCGGCCGGGGAGCTGTTTTTT; CDR3 protein: CASSGGSSGGAAGELFF